This entry features one T cell receptor (beta chain) sequence. This sample was taken from a study of T cell responses to AZD1222 COVID-19 vaccine. The CDR3 extends over 14 amino acids. Per germline, CDR1 KGHSH and CDR2 LQKENI. Deletions cut 1 base from V and 6 bases from J, with 12 bases between. Measured with immunoSEQ multiplex PCR; TCRdb has only the in-frame clones, and not every one. The table records under 110,000 clones, 90% of them present only once. The specimen was peripheral blood, collected on day 0 of AZD1222 vaccination. The sequence derives from an adult in good health. The J gene is TRBJ1-2, the V gene TRBV18; a possible D gene is TRBD1 (5 bases). CDR3 in amino acids: CASSPLDTPHGYTF. For the CDR3, the DNA is TGTGCCAGCTCACCACTGGACACTCCCCATGGCTACACCTTC.